Listed here is a single T cell receptor (beta chain). Its binding antigen is unknown. Base qualities are not provided; no much larger clone lies one nucleotide away. This specimen comes from a study of cytomegalovirus exposure and HLA in healthy donors (dated by TCRdb to 2017 to 2019). At the level of the whole study: An earlier analysis of some 600 of the donors reported 250 to 350 Gb of sequence data and 117 million unique TCR beta sequences obtained from about 170 million T cells. Approximately 310 gigabases of sequencing data and around 87 million unique TCR sequences were included in an early release covering 500 to 750 HLA-typed donors. Of the roughly 400 genotyped donors, about 84% fell in the genetic ancestry cluster associated with self-reported Caucasian donors. The study aimed to test whether cataloging public T cell receptors could reveal signatures of past pathogen exposure. Using immunosequencing, the study profiled T cell repertoires from some 670 subjects and related those repertoires to cytomegalovirus serostatus. Along with the roughly 670-subject first cohort, a separate validation cohort of about 110 different subjects was used. To predict cytomegalovirus infection status, the study brought together high-throughput TCR immunosequencing, statistical association of individual TCRs with disease status, and machine learning. To study patterns of TCR occurrence, a later analysis re-analyzed previously published TCR beta repertoires from hundreds of donors and added high-resolution HLA genotyping. Rather than using new phenotypic data, the later analysis identified candidate immune exposures from TCR beta sequences and from how often those sequences occurred across donors. In an earlier analysis of 587 of the donors, high-throughput TCR beta sequencing was used to judge whether each TCR beta V gene segment behaved as functional or pseudogenic. Donor age, sex, ethnicity and CMV serostatus were compiled together with the repertoire data. In a later genetic analysis, genome-wide SNP genotypes for about 55% of the 666 donors were used, and that subset was treated as a discovery cohort. Every discovery cohort repertoire had been produced on one sequencing platform. Class I and class II HLA loci were covered by the typing at four-digit resolution. Typing coverage differed by locus: A, B, C, DRB1 and DQB1 were typed in roughly 620-630 donors, DQA1 in 500 to 550, DPA1 in some 610, and DPB1 in just under 490. Roughly 5 DR-DQ haplotypes were handled as single units for association and clustering, since linkage in the cohort was strong. Across about 380 genotyped donors of the cohort, an average of approximately 220,000 unique TCR beta nucleotide sequences per donor were sequenced, and roughly 20% of those sequences were non-productive. Summary of the overall study and its limitations: An earlier analysis of 587 of the donors showed that most TCR beta V segments appeared in productive rearrangements either about 87% or about 30% of the time, which broadly matched IMGT annotations. A further reported finding was that TCR beta sequences accurately predicted the HLA-A and HLA-B alleles for most subjects in the first cohort. While some public TCRs were present in many individuals, most TCR sequences turned up only very rarely across donors. A later analysis found that HLA-associated TCR beta chains were more clonally expanded and had lower generation probabilities than equally common non-associated chains. It was suggested by the authors that the approach could potentially be generalized to other disease states and immunological phenotypes. Sequencing depth was assumed to be roughly uniform across donors in the presence/absence analyses, though that assumption may not hold. A later genetic analysis reported fewer N-insertions in productive TCRs among donors in an Asian-associated ancestry cluster than the roughly 720-donor mean. The 87-base-pair reads could not distinguish some IMGT-functional V segments, including TRBV6-2 and TRBV6-3, so those segments were excluded. Because HLA typing was unavailable for some donors at each locus, only the typed subset was used in association tests. When HLA alleles, especially DR and DQ, strongly co-occurred, TCR associations were difficult to assign to individual alleles. In a later analysis, TCR association rates were found to vary across HLA loci, with the most associated TCRs seen for DRB1 alleles and the fewest for HLA-C alleles. A total of about 180 TCR beta chains were listed by the study as associated with cytomegalovirus. In a later analysis, several top co-occurrence clusters were reported to appear linked to parvovirus B19, influenza, CMV and Epstein-Barr virus. The cohort was sequenced for TCR beta chains only, and without alpha or paired-chain data the features that could be detected were limited. Immune exposure information for the cohort was limited to CMV serostatus. In a later analysis, most CMV-associated TCR beta chains were found to appear HLA-restricted, with HLA associations seemingly driven largely by CMV exposure. Some 15 rarely observed V segments, including chromosome 9 orphons, were excluded from the earlier analysis of approximately 500 of the donors because counts were too low. A few of the identified cytomegalovirus-associated TCR beta chains were confirmed in vitro to be specific for cytomegalovirus antigens. Correlated functional status among segregating V segments might be attributable to linkage disequilibrium, but an unknown experimental factor could not be ruled out. A later genetic analysis associated a missense DCLRE1C variant with V-gene and J-gene trimming of TCR beta chains, and an independent cohort replicated the association. A cluster of highly shared sequence variants was judged likely to represent a technical artifact of the sequencing pipeline. The classifier was reported to diagnose cytomegalovirus status with high specificity and sensitivity in both the original and validation cohorts. A later analysis associated 16,951 TCR beta sequences with specific HLA alleles at a false discovery rate of 0.05.

The library was built by means of the immunoSEQ multiplex PCR assay. For the multiplex PCR, a mixture combining 60 forward primers for TCR Vbeta segments and 13 reverse primers for TCR Jbeta segments was used. The CDR3 region of rearranged TCR beta genes was amplified from genomic DNA with a multiplex PCR assay. The Illumina HiSeq System was used to sequence the amplified TCR beta libraries as 87-base-pair reads. For the original study's pipeline: A later analysis counted about 76 million unique TCR beta chains across the 500 to 850 repertoires, and around 9.9 million of these chains were shared by at least two donors. Raw reads were error-corrected and collapsed into unique sequences by a nearest-neighbor algorithm in which closely related sequences were merged to remove PCR and sequencing errors. V, D and J gene segments were assigned by aligning CDR3 sequences to IMGT reference sequences. For a sequence to be retained, a match of at least six nucleotides was required to both a V gene segment and a J gene segment. A rearrangement counted as productive if the CDR3 had no stop codons and remained in frame with V and J, and every other rearrangement counted as non-productive. CDR3 was defined according to IMGT convention as the region running from the second conserved V-encoded cysteine to the conserved J-encoded phenylalanine. Sequences without an unambiguous match to a single V gene segment were excluded from the earlier analysis of 450 to 750 of the donors. In an earlier analysis of 450 to 700 of the donors, V segments were called functional above 56.7% productive rearrangements and were called segregating when the between-donor standard deviation exceeded 5%. A statistical classification framework was built to diagnose cytomegalovirus status from the catalog of TCR beta chain sequences. A later analysis assigned V and J genes by comparing TCR nucleotide sequences with IMGT/GENE-DB human TR gene sequences. In a later analysis, CDR3 sequences and most-parsimonious VDJ recombination scenarios were assigned using the TCRdist pipeline. In a later analysis, every TCR beta chain was defined by the combination of its CDR3 amino acid sequence and its V-gene family, and reads without a unique V-gene family were dropped. In a later analysis, nearly 600 highly shared, low-generation-probability nucleotide sequences were removed to address suspected cross-contamination and a sequencing artifact. In a later analysis, a clonal expansion index was calculated for each public chain from normalized within-repertoire ranks of inferred template counts. Generation probabilities in a later analysis came from a VDJ recombination model fitted to out-of-frame rearrangements, and those results were checked against IGoR. A later analysis scored TCR-TCR, TCR-HLA and TCR-CMV co-occurrence with hypergeometric tests, applying a repertoire-size bias correction to TCR pairs. False discovery rates were estimated in a later analysis by permuting HLA or CMV assignments 20 times. In a later analysis, co-occurring TCRs were grouped with DBSCAN, and TCRdist sequence similarity was added when clustering was performed within HLA-allele-positive subsets. Repertoires with fewer than 30,000 or more than 120,000 public chains, plus five repertoires with anomalous nucleotide sharing, were excluded from co-occurrence clustering. Drawn from immuneACCESS, this table holds only the in-frame rearrangements with V and J called that TCRdb kept. Clones are partly lost; checked studies trace under half to an unresolved V gene and leave the rest unexplained. V, J and clone size reflect that table, while D and trimming were determined from the DNA. Across this sample there are approximately 95,000 clones, with about 81% seen only once. The leading ten clones occupy about 4% of the sample.

A distance of 14 bases separates the germline ends of V and J, which lose 5 bases and 7 bases respectively. Sequences WNHNN (CDR1) and SYGVQD (CDR2) are obtained from the germline V gene (reference sequence). The CDR3 starts with the cysteine, ends with the phenylalanine, and has 13 residues. Of all the DNA, just the CDR3 is kept, 39 bases in frame from base 1. The cohort was made up of about 670 healthy bone marrow donors. At the time of sampling, all cohort members were nominally healthy, though unrecorded immune exposures were likely present. The donor tested CMV seropositive, placing the donor among the roughly 300 seropositive members of the cohort. A peripheral blood sample was provided by each donor, and peripheral blood mononuclear cells were used for TCR beta sequencing. Genomic DNA extraction from the blood cell samples was performed with the Qiagen DNeasy Blood Extraction Kit.

The chain links TRBV10-1 with TRBJ1-1, with no confident D gene call. Sequences were obtained from PBMCs. This receptor was obtained from a middle-aged woman in good health and CMV-seropositive. The DNA sequence is given as TGCGCCAGCAGTACCGGACTGATAAGTGAAGCTTTCTTT. Protein translation: CASSTGLISEAFF.